This entry lists 10 T cell receptor beta chains sequenced from one sample in a study of shared clonotypes between healthy human individuals. Profiled with immunoSEQ multiplex PCR; TCRdb holds only in-frame clones, not every one. Here the sample spans about 2.4 million clones, approximately 93% being singletons. The sequenced sample was naive CD4+ T cells from PBMCs. Noted subset: CD45RA+ positively selected. The receptors shown here come from a man between 18 and 35 years old in good health. Some clones in this sample may be carry-over from other donors' samples.

The gene calls are TRBV11-2 and TRBJ2-2; D is undetermined. Trimming shortened V by 5 bases and J by 5 bases, and 6 bases separated the two germline ends. The CDR3 extends over 12 amino acids. Germline assignment: CDR1 SGHAT and CDR2 FQNNGV. The CDR3 loop reads CASSHPTGELFF. The CDR3 bases are TGTGCCAGCAGCCATCCGACCGGGGAGCTGTTTTTT.

The chain carries TRBV6-5 and TRBJ2-3; 10 bases fit TRBD2. With 4 bases clipped from V and 5 bases from J, the junction kept 9 bases outside the gene matches. The germline gives CDR1 MNHEY, CDR2 SVGAGI. This CDR3 has 16 amino acids. The DNA for the CDR3 is TGTGCCAGCAGTTCCCTTTTAGCGGGGGGTCGAGATACGCAGTATTTT. This codes for CASSSLLAGGRDTQYF.

This chain links TRBV4-1 with TRBJ1-1; a possible D gene is TRBD1 (6 bases). CDR1 and CDR2 from the germline V gene are MGHRA and YSYEKL. V lost 3 bases to trimming and J lost 4 bases, with 18 bases between them. This CDR3 spans 16 amino acids. CDR3 residues: CASSHPLTGSGTEAFF. The DNA for the CDR3 is TGCGCCAGCAGCCACCCACTCACAGGGAGCGGCACTGAAGCTTTCTTT.

The chain's CDR3 is CASSLEQPKNIQYF. Written as DNA, the CDR3 is TGCGCCAGCAGCTTGGAACAACCCAAAAACATTCAGTACTTC. This rearrangement joins TRBV5-1 to TRBJ2-4, with no clear D. CDR1 and CDR2 (germline): SGHRS, YFSETQ. Trimming stripped 0 bases from V and 2 bases from J, with 6 bases between. The CDR3 length is 14 residues.

The chain uses TRBV5-6 and TRBJ2-7; the D gene is possibly TRBD1 (5 bases). Germline V lookup: CDR1 SGHDT, CDR2 YYEEEE. The CDR3 extends over 15 amino acids. Trimming cost V 3 bases and J 0 bases, with 13 bases left between them. Here the CDR3 reads CASSSRAKSSYEQYF. The DNA of the CDR3 is TGTGCCAGCAGCTCCAGGGCCAAAAGCTCCTACGAGCAGTACTTC.

CDR3 protein: CASSPQLGELFF. The CDR3, as DNA: TGTGCCAGCTCACCTCAGCTCGGGGAGCTGTTTTTT. The chain combines TRBV18 with TRBJ2-2; the D is unclear. CDR3 length: 12 amino acids. V shed 3 bases and J shed 7 bases, with 6 bases lying between them. CDR1 is KGHSH, CDR2 LQKENI, per germline.

This clone was observed a single time. The CDR3 nucleotides are TGTGCCAGCAGTGTACTAGTTCGCACAGATACGCAGTATTTT. It codes for CASSVLVRTDTQYF. The chain links TRBV11-2 to TRBJ2-3, with D perhaps matching TRBD2 (5 bases). Trimming took off 6 bases at V and 1 base at J, with 11 bases between the two ends. This CDR3 has 14 amino acids. Germline values: CDR1 SGHAT, CDR2 FQNNGV.

The V call is TRBV11-3, the J call TRBJ2-3; D gene unclear. Germline lookup yields CDR1 SGHNT and CDR2 YENEEA. Trimming left V 6 bases short and J 1 base short, with 11 bases between. The CDR3 is made up of 14 amino acids. The DNA for the CDR3 is TGTGCCAGCAGTTCAGACCCGGGCACAGATACGCAGTATTTT. Translated, it gives CASSSDPGTDTQYF.

The rearrangement joins TRBV7-9 to TRBJ2-1; D is unresolved. The germline V gene has CDR1 SEHNR and CDR2 FQNEAQ (reference sequence). Trimming took 5 bases from V and 5 from J, leaving 13 bases between them. CDR3 size: 14 residues. The CDR3: CASSPDLRNNEQFF. CDR3 nucleotide sequence: TGTGCCAGCAGCCCAGACCTAAGGAACAATGAGCAGTTCTTC.

The chain combines TRBV6-6 with TRBJ2-7; maybe TRBD1 (6 bases). The CDR3 runs 15 residues. CDR1 and CDR2 from the germline V gene are MNHNY and SVGAGI (reference sequence). Trimming took 2 bases from V and 4 from J, leaving 15 bases between them. The chain's CDR3 is CASSYGDQGWYEQYF. In DNA, the CDR3 is TGTGCCAGCAGTTACGGGGATCAGGGGTGGTACGAGCAGTACTTC.